The present TCR beta chain was sequenced within a study of T cells after yellow fever vaccination. The study, taken as a whole, reports: Once the booster was given, most primary-vaccination clones reappeared, at just under 98% for CD4 and 88% for CD8.

A word on this clonotype: Its matching antigen is unknown.

They built TCR cDNA with 5'RACE template switching, a step that put in a universal primer site and UMIs. One entry per CDR3 protein, called by TCRdb with MiXCR from the 5' RACE reads. The sample has 200,000 to 250,000 distinct CDR3 sequences, less than 9% seen once. The CDR3 consists of 12 residues. V shed 5 bases and J 3 bases; nucleotides not matched to a gene: 3. The germline V gene encodes CDR1 DFQATT and CDR2 SNEGSKA (reference sequence). This TCR derives from a man aged 25 to 45 who received the YFV17D yellow fever vaccine. The chain employs TRBV20-1 and TRBJ1-2, with 7 bases lining up with TRBD1. The material sequenced was CD4+ T cells sorted from PBMCs, taken 15 days after the yellow fever booster vaccination. The CDR3 reads CSAQGVDYGYTF. The DNA of the CDR3 is TGCAGTGCTCAGGGGGTGGACTATGGCTACACCTTC.